The entry below gives a single T cell receptor (beta chain) sequence along with its context. Its specificity is unknown. These data come from a study of beta chain features in type 1 diabetes. Heparinised blood was drawn once per donor, averaging about 116 mL. The whole isolated RNA underwent reverse transcription, so sequencing captured expressed TCRB transcripts. Assay used: immunoSEQ multiplex PCR; TCRdb lists only in-frame clones, some missing. The sample contains around 97,000 clones, 28% of which appear only once. The length of the CDR3 is 13 residues. Per the germline V gene, CDR1 is SEHNR and CDR2 is FQNEAQ (reference sequence). Trimming removed 7 bases from V and 7 bases from J, with 17 bases in between. Study outcomes and limitations: The study left unresolved whether HLA type influences TCRB rearrangement. Moderate yet significant TCRB CDR3 shortening was seen in Type 1 diabetes patients in all four CD4+ subsets. Cells with high TCR expression could be over-represented by cDNA sequencing. Equally in patients and controls, PCR might preferentially amplify shorter templates.

Sequenced: central memory CD4+ T cells from blood. The sequence was collected from a woman younger than 35 with type 1 diabetes. This chain joins TRBV7-9 and TRBJ2-7; unclear D gene. The CDR3 DNA is TGTGCCAGCACCGACCCCCCCACAGTAGAGCAGTACTTC. Its translation: CASTDPPTVEQYF.